This TCR beta chain was identified in a study of cytotoxic CD8 clonotypes in ibrutinib-treated CLL. The overall study: After a median of about 70 months, roughly 14 patients stayed remitted and 12 progressed; responses had been partial in 24 and complete in 2.

Overall study findings and caveats: In comparison with age-matched healthy donors, baseline clonality was higher and tracked circulating CD8+ T-cell counts. There were few public clonotypes, and on treatment they contracted or stayed stable.

The V gene lost 0 bases and the J gene lost 1 base, with 3 bases spanning the gap. Germline V gene lookup returns CDR1 SNHLY and CDR2 FYNNEI. The CDR3 spans 13 residues. This clone was counted a few times. The antigen remains undetermined. Cryopreserved PBMCs supplied about 2 micrograms of genomic DNA for TCR beta libraries. TCRdb's copy holds only in-frame clones and misses some; the assay was immunoSEQ multiplex PCR. The sample records tens of thousands of clones, roughly 70% being singletons. The TCR sequence derives from a human donor with chronic lymphocytic leukemia. The sample consisted of PBMCs, taken before ibrutinib treatment. The chain links TRBV2 to TRBJ2-5; no clear D. DNA of the CDR3: TGTGCCAGCAGTGAAGCAAGCCAAGAGACCCAGTACTTC. It translates to CASSEASQETQYF.